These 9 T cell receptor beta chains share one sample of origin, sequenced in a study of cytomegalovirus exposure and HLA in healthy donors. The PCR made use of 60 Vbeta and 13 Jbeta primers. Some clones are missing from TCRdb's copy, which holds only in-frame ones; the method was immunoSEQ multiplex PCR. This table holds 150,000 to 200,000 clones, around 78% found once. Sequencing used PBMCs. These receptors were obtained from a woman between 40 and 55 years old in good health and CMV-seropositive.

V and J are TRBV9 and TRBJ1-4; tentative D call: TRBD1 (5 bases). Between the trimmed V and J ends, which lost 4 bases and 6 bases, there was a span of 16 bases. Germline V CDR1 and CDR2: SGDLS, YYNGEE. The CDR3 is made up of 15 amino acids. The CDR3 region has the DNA TGTGCCAGCAGCTCTGACGTGTGGGGGGATGAAAAACTGTTTTTT. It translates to CASSSDVWGDEKLFF.

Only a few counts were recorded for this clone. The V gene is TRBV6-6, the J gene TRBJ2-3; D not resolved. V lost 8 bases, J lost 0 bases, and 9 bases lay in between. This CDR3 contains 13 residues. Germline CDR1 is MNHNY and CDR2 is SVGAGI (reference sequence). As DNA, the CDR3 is TGTGCCAGCGGCGGAAGTAGCACAGATACGCAGTATTTT. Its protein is CASGGSSTDTQYF.

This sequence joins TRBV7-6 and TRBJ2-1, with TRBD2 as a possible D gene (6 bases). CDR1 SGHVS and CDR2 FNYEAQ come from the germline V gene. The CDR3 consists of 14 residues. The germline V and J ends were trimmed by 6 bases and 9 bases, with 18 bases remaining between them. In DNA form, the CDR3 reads TGTGCCAGCAGGGGAGGACCCTCTTCTGCTGAGCAGTTCTTC. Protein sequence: CASRGGPSSAEQFF.

The CDR3 coding sequence is TGTGCCAGCAGCTTAGGGACGGGAACCTACGAGCAGTACTTC. Protein: CASSLGTGTYEQYF. This chain connects TRBV7-9 to TRBJ2-7; tentatively, D is TRBD2 (5 bases). In germline, CDR1 is SEHNR, CDR2 FQNEAQ (reference sequence). With 1 base removed from V and 2 bases from J, the gap between germline ends came to 9 bases. The CDR3 is made up of 14 amino acids.

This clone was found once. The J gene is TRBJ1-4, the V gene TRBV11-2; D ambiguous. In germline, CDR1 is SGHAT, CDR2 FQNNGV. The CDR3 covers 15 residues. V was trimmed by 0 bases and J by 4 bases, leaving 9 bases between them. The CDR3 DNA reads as TGTGCCAGCAGCTTAGAGGGCCAGTATAATGAAAAACTGTTTTTT. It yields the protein CASSLEGQYNEKLFF.

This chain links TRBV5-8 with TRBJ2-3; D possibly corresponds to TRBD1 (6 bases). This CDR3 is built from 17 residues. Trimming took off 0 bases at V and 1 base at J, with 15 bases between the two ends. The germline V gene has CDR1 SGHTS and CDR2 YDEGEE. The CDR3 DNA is TGTGCCAGCAGCTTGGCCAATAGCCCAGGGGGCACAGATACGCAGTATTTT. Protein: CASSLANSPGGTDTQYF.

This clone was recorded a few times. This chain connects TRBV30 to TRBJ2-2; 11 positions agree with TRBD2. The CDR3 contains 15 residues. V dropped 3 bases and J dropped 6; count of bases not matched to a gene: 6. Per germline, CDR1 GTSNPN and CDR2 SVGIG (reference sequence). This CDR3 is CAWRIAGGVAGELFF. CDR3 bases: TGTGCCTGGAGAATAGCGGGGGGGGTCGCCGGGGAGCTGTTTTTT. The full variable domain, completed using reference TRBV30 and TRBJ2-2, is SQTIHQWPATLVQPVGSPLSLECTVEGTSNPNLYWYRQAAGRGLQLLFYSVGIGQISSEVPQNLSASRPQDRQFILSSKKLLLSDSGFYLCAWRIAGGVAGELFFGEGSRLTVL.

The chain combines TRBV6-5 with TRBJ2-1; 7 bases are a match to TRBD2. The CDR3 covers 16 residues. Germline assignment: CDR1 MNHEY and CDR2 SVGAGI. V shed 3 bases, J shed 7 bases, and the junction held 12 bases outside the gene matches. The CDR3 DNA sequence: TGTGCCAGCAGTTATGAGACCAGGCCCGGGGGGAATGAGCAGTTCTTC. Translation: CASSYETRPGGNEQFF.

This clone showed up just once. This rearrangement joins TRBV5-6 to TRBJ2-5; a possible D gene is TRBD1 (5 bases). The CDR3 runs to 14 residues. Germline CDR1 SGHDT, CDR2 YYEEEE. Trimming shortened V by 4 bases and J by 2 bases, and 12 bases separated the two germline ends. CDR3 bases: TGTGCCAGCAGCCCACGGACATTTCAAGAGACCCAGTACTTC. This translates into CASSPRTFQETQYF.